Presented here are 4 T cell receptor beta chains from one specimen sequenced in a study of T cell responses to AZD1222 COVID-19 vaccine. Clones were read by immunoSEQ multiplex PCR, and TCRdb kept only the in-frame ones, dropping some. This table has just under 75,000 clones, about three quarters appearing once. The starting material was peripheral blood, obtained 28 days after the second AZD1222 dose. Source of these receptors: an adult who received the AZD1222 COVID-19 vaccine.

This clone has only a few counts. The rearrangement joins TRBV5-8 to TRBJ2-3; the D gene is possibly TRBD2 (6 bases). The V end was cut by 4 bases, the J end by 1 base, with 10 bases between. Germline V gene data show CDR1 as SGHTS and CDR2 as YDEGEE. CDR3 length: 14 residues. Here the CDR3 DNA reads TGTGCCAGCAGCCCCCCGGGGGGCACAGATACGCAGTATTTT. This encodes CASSPPGGTDTQYF.

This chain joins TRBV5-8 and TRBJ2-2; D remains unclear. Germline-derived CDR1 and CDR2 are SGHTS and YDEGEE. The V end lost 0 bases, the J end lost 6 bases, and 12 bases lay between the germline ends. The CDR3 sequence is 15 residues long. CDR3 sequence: CASSLDRFGAGELFF. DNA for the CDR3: TGTGCCAGCAGCTTGGATAGGTTTGGCGCCGGGGAGCTGTTTTTT.

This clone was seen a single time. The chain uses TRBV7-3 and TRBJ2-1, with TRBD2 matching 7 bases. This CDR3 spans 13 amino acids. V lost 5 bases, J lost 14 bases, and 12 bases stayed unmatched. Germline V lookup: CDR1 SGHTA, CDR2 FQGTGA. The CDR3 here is CASSSGLDVKKFF. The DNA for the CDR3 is TGTGCCAGCAGCAGCGGACTAGACGTGAAAAAGTTCTTC.

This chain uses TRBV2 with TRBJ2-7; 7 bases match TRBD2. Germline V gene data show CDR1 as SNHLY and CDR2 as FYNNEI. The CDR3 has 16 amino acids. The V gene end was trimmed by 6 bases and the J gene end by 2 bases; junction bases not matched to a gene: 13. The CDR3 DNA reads TGTGCCAGCAGGGCGGGAGTGGCCCAGGGAGCCTACGAGCAGTACTTC. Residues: CASRAGVAQGAYEQYF.